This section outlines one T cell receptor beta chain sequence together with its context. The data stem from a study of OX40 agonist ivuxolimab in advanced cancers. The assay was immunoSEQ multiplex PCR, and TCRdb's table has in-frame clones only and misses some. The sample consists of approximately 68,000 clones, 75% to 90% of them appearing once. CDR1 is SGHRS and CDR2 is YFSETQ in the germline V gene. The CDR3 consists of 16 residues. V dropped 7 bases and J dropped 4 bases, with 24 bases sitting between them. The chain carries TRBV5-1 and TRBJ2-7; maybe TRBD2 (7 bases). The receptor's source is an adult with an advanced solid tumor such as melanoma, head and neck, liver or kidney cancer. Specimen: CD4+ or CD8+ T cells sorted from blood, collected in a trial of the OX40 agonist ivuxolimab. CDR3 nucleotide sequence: TGCGCCAGCCGCACTGGCGGGGGCAGGCCGGAATACGAGCAGTACTTC. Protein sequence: CASRTGGGRPEYEQYF.